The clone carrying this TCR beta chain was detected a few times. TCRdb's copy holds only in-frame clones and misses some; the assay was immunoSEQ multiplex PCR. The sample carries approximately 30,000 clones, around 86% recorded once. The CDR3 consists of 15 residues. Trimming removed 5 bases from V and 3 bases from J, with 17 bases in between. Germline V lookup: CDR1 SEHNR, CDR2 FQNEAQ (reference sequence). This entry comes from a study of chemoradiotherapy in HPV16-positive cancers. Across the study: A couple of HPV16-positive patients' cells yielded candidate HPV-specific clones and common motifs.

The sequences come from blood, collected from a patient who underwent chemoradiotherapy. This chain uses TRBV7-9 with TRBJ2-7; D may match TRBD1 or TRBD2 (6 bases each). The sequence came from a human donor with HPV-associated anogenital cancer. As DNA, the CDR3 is TGTGCCAGCAGCCCAAGACAGGCGGAGGGCTACGAGCAGTACTTC. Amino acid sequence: CASSPRQAEGYEQYF. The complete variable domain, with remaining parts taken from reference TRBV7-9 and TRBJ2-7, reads DTGVSQNPRHKITKRGQNVTFRCDPISEHNRLYWYRQTLGQGPEFLTYFQNEAQLEKSRLLSDRFSAERPKGSFSTLEIQRTEQGDSAMYLCASSPRQAEGYEQYFGPGTRLTVT.